This TCR beta chain was documented in a study of patients and donors after allogeneic stem cell transplantation (dated by TCRdb to about 2020). V is cut by 4 bases and J by 8 bases, and the space between the germline ends is 14 bases. The germline V gene provides CDR1 KGHSY and CDR2 FQNENV. From cysteine to phenylalanine, the CDR3 is 13 amino acids long. The CDR3 DNA has 39 bases and is translated from base 1. To note about this clonotype: Its antigen is still unknown. No much larger clone is present one base from it, and per-base qualities are unavailable.

The method was RT-PCR. The sequencer listed for this sample is NextSeq 550. TCRdb reanalyzed the raw reads on its own, using fastp at Q25 for trimming and MiXCR for clone calling, and kept in-frame beta chains. One record per CDR3 amino acid sequence lists the most common genes and DNA. The sample table records some 960,000 distinct CDR3 sequences; more than 15% of these occur just once. The ten largest clones add up to roughly 6.4% of the sample. The V and J segments used are TRBV16 and TRBJ1-2; TRBD1 might be the D gene, on 5 matching bases. This TCR was recovered from a human donor who was either an allogeneic HSCT recipient or a stem cell or donor lymphocyte infusion donor (not recorded which). It is not recorded whose cells these are; they may come from a transplant donor. The sequenced sample consisted of blood, either unsorted or a sorted T cell fraction (not recorded which). The sequenced DNA: TGTGCCAGCAGCCCAACGGGCGAGGGGGGCTACACCTTC. It specifies CASSPTGEGGYTF.